The 22 T cell receptor beta chains in this list originate from one sample, sequenced in a study of Ad26.COV2.S vaccination and SARS-CoV-2 variants. Indicated treatment: some 19 received Ad26.COV2.S at low or high dose, single or two shots; about five received placebo; per-sample allocation not given. The samples were gathered on day 63 after the first injection of vaccine or placebo. Measured with immunoSEQ multiplex PCR; TCRdb has only the in-frame clones, and not every one. The sample has around 340,000 clones; around nine tenths are singletons. Sequenced material: peripheral blood, taken in a trial of Ad26.COV2.S vaccine versus placebo. These receptors were taken from a person between 18 and 65 years old who received the Ad26.COV2.S COVID-19 vaccine or a placebo.

This rearrangement joins TRBV19 to TRBJ2-1, with 11 bases identical to TRBD1. Germline loops: CDR1 LNHDA, CDR2 SQIVND (reference sequence). Trimming cost V 2 bases and J 8 bases; bases outside gene matches: 8. The CDR3 sequence is 16 residues long. The CDR3 region has the DNA TGTGCCAGTAGTATATTTGGGGGACAGGGGGGCTATGAGCAGTTCTTC. This gives the protein CASSIFGGQGGYEQFF.

The chain is built from TRBV6-2 or TRBV6-3 and TRBJ2-2; D perhaps matches TRBD2 (5 bases). Germline-derived CDR1 and CDR2 are MNHEY and SVGEGT. CDR3 length: 14 amino acids. V was pared by 4 bases and J by 8 bases, with 14 bases between. The CDR3 loop is CASSSRPGGGELFF. CDR3 nucleotides: TGTGCCAGCAGTTCCCGACCCGGCGGGGGGGAGCTGTTTTTT.

The CDR3 nucleotides are TGTGCCAGCAGCGCCTCGGACAGTTCGGTTTCACCCCTCCACTTT. This encodes CASSASDSSVSPLHF. The rearrangement links TRBV7-2 to TRBJ1-6; perhaps TRBD1 as D (6 bases). Between the trimmed V and J ends, which lost 5 bases and 9 bases, there was a span of 17 bases. CDR3 length equals 15 residues. Germline CDR1 is SGHTA and CDR2 is FQGNSA. The full variable domain, with the rest looked up from reference TRBV7-2 and TRBJ1-6, is GAGVSQSPSNKVTEKGKDVELRCDPISGHTALYWYRQSLGQGLEFLIYFQGNSAPDKSGLPSDRFSAERTGGSVSTLTIQRTQQEDSAVYLCASSASDSSVSPLHFGNGTRLTVT.

V usage is TRBV28 and J usage is TRBJ1-4; 7 positions agree with TRBD1. Trimming cost V 7 bases and J 8 bases; bases outside gene matches: 22. Germline V lookup: CDR1 MDHEN, CDR2 SYDVKM. The CDR3 totals 18 residues. CDR3 protein: CASTSLDPAGGNLEKLFF. In DNA, the CDR3 is TGTGCCAGCACCTCCCTTGATCCGGCAGGGGGTAATTTAGAAAAACTGTTTTTT.

This clone was counted only a few times. This chain links TRBV11-2 with TRBJ1-1, with a tentative D call TRBD1 (6 bases). The germline CDR1 and CDR2 sequences are SGHAT and FQNNGV. The V and J ends lost 6 bases and 0 bases respectively, with 14 bases between them. The CDR3 runs to 15 residues. DNA for the CDR3: TGTGCCAGCAGTTATATGACAGGATTGAACACTGAAGCTTTCTTT. Translated: CASSYMTGLNTEAFF.

The chain couples TRBV3-1 (or the pseudogene TRBV3-2) to TRBJ2-7; D uncertain. CDR1 is LGHDT, CDR2 YNNKEL, per germline (reference sequence). This CDR3 contains 12 residues. Trimming cost V 0 bases and J 5 bases, with 5 bases left between them. The CDR3 sequence is CASSQETNEQYF. The CDR3 DNA is TGTGCCAGCAGCCAAGAAACAAACGAGCAGTACTTC.

The chain links TRBV28 to TRBJ2-6; no clear D gene. V was pared by 4 bases and J by 4 bases, with 11 bases between. The CDR3 spans 15 residues. Germline V gene data show CDR1 as MDHEN and CDR2 as SYDVKM. The DNA of the CDR3 is TGTGCCAGCAGTTCCTTTTCGGCGGGGGCCAACGTCCTGACTTTC. Protein: CASSSFSAGANVLTF. Variable domain in full (rest from reference TRBV28 and TRBJ2-6): DVKVTQSSRYLVKRTGEKVFLECVQDMDHENMFWYRQDPGLGLRLIYFSYDVKMKEKGDIPEGYSVSREKKERFSLILESASTNQTSMYLCASSSFSAGANVLTFGAGSRLTVL.

V gene TRBV14 combines with J gene TRBJ1-1; weak D call: TRBD1 (6 bases). V gave up 4 bases and J gave up 8 bases, with 14 bases separating them. CDR3 length equals 13 residues. From germline, CDR1 is SGHDN and CDR2 FVKESK. The CDR3 DNA reads as TGTGCCAGCAGCCGGAACAGGGATTCAGAAGCTTTCTTT. Translating gives CASSRNRDSEAFF.

The V and J genes are TRBV27 and TRBJ2-5; 10 nucleotides align to TRBD2. Germline V gene data show CDR1 as MNHEY and CDR2 as SMNVEV (reference sequence). The V segment lost 6 bases and the J segment 1 base; nucleotides outside the gene matches: 5. CDR3 length: 15 residues. This chain's CDR3 is CASRPWTSGQETQYF. CDR3 nucleotide sequence: TGTGCCAGCAGGCCCTGGACTAGCGGCCAAGAGACCCAGTACTTC.

The chain combines TRBV7-9 with TRBJ2-5; 9 bases line up with TRBD1. Germline V CDR1 and CDR2: SEHNR, FQNEAQ (reference sequence). This CDR3 has 15 amino acids. V dropped 2 bases and J dropped 5; count of bases not matched to a gene: 6. The CDR3 here is CASSLTTGGWETQYF. DNA of the CDR3: TGTGCCAGCAGCTTAACCACAGGGGGCTGGGAGACCCAGTACTTC.

A few counts support this clone. The rearrangement links TRBV4-1 to TRBJ2-7, with 12 bases fitting TRBD2. The germline V gene encodes CDR1 MGHRA and CDR2 YSYEKL. The CDR3 totals 17 residues. V shed 4 bases and J 2 bases; nucleotides not matched to a gene: 9. In DNA, the CDR3 is TGCGCCAGCAGCCCGCAAGTGACTAGCGGGAGTACCTACGAGCAGTACTTC. Encoded protein: CASSPQVTSGSTYEQYF.

V and J are TRBV5-4 and TRBJ2-1, with 8 bases matching TRBD2. Germline V gene lookup returns CDR1 SGHNT and CDR2 YYREEE (reference sequence). The V gene end was trimmed by 1 base and the J gene end by 8 bases; junction bases not matched to a gene: 8. The CDR3 extends over 15 amino acids. The CDR3 region has the DNA TGTGCCAGCAGCTTGAGCGGGATTAGCGGGGATGAGCAGTTCTTC. It translates to CASSLSGISGDEQFF. Using reference TRBV5-4 and TRBJ2-1 for the parts outside the CDR3, the full variable domain is ETGVTQSPTHLIKTRGQQVTLRCSSQSGHNTVSWYQQALGQGPQFIFQYYREEENGRGNFPPRFSGLQFPNYSSELNVNALELDDSALYLCASSLSGISGDEQFFGPGTRLTVL.

This sequence joins TRBV7-3 and TRBJ1-1; D gene unclear. The CDR3 covers 14 residues. CDR1 SGHTA and CDR2 FQGTGA come from the germline V gene. V was trimmed by 2 bases and J by 1 base, leaving 8 bases between them. This CDR3 reads CASSLLPGNTEAFF. DNA for the CDR3: TGTGCCAGCAGCTTATTACCCGGGAACACTGAAGCTTTCTTT.

This chain links TRBV6-2 or TRBV6-3 with TRBJ2-5, with D perhaps TRBD1 (5 bases). Trimming stripped 7 bases from V and 2 bases from J, with 17 bases between. The V gene's germline CDR1 is MNHEY and CDR2 SVGEGT. The CDR3 totals 15 residues. CDR3: CASTPGAGYQETQYF. The CDR3 DNA reads TGTGCCAGCACCCCAGGCGCAGGGTATCAAGAGACCCAGTACTTC.

The chain employs TRBV5-1 and TRBJ1-1, with D tentatively TRBD1 (5 bases). Germline CDR1 SGHRS, CDR2 YFSETQ. The V end was cut by 0 bases, the J end by 2 bases, with 11 bases between. The CDR3 has 15 amino acids. The CDR3 reads CASSLGGGFNTEAFF. The CDR3 nucleotides read TGCGCCAGCAGCTTGGGGGGCGGATTCAACACTGAAGCTTTCTTT.

J is TRBJ2-7 and V is TRBV18; D remains ambiguous. The CDR3 runs to 22 residues. Germline CDR1 reads KGHSH; CDR2 reads LQKENI. Trimming stripped 3 bases from V and 2 bases from J, with 35 bases between. The CDR3 bases are TGTGCCAGCTCACCCTTGGTACGCCGGCCGCGACGACACACCTTACCAGCCTACGAGCAGTACTTC. Translating gives CASSPLVRRPRRHTLPAYEQYF.

V is TRBV4-3 and J is TRBJ2-1; 8 nucleotides match TRBD2. V shed 0 bases, J shed 5 bases, and the junction held 6 bases outside the gene matches. This CDR3 has 16 amino acids. Germline assignment: CDR1 LGHNA and CDR2 YSLEER. As DNA, the CDR3 is TGCGCCAGCAGCCAAGATATGACTAGCGCCAACAATGAGCAGTTCTTC. It translates to CASSQDMTSANNEQFF.

J is TRBJ2-4 and V is TRBV12-3 or TRBV12-4; 7 bases are a match to TRBD1. V lost 8 bases to trimming and J lost 15 bases; unmatched junction nucleotides: 13. The CDR3 extends over 12 amino acids. The CDR3: CASAYGTANRYF. As DNA, the CDR3 is TGTGCCAGCGCTTACGGGACAGCGAATCGGTACTTC.

V is TRBV11-1 and J is TRBJ2-5, with D possibly TRBD1 on 6 matching bases. CDR3 length equals 16 residues. The V gene lost 4 bases and the J gene lost 5 bases, with 20 bases spanning the gap. Germline V CDR1 and CDR2: SGHAT, FQDESV (reference sequence). DNA for the CDR3: TGTGCCAGCAGCTCAGGGGCGGTCAAGGGTCGGGAGACCCAGTACTTC. Its protein is CASSSGAVKGRETQYF.

This chain joins TRBV27 and TRBJ2-7; 8 bases are shared with TRBD2. V was clipped by 4 bases and J by 0 bases; unmatched bases: 11. The germline V gene encodes CDR1 MNHEY and CDR2 SMNVEV (reference sequence). This CDR3 is 17 amino acids long. The CDR3 sequence is CASSSTPLAGSSYEQYF. The DNA of the CDR3 is TGTGCCAGCAGTTCCACCCCTTTAGCGGGAAGCTCCTACGAGCAGTACTTC.

This clone was seen only once. The chain couples TRBV6-5 to TRBJ2-1; no reliable D call. Trimming stripped 5 bases from V and 6 bases from J, with 11 bases between. The CDR3 totals 13 residues. The germline V gene encodes CDR1 MNHEY and CDR2 SVGAGI. The CDR3: CASSNLGSNEQFF. CDR3 DNA sequence: TGTGCCAGCAGTAATCTGGGTTCCAATGAGCAGTTCTTC.

V is TRBV7-6 and J is TRBJ2-1, with TRBD1 identical over 9 bases. The V gene end was trimmed by 5 bases and the J gene end by 11 bases; junction bases not matched to a gene: 7. In germline, CDR1 is SGHVS, CDR2 FNYEAQ. The CDR3 length is 13 residues. The CDR3 protein is CASSRSGTGKQFF. CDR3 DNA sequence: TGTGCCAGCAGCAGGTCCGGGACAGGGAAGCAGTTCTTC.